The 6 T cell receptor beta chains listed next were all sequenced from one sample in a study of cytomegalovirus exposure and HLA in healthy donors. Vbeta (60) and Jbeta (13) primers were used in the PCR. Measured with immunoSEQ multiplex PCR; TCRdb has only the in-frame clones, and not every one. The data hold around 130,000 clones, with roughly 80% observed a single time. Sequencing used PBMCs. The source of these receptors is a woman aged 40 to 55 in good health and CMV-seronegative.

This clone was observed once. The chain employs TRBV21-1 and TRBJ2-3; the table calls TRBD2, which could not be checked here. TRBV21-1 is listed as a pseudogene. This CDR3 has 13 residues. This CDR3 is CASSRGVTDTQYF. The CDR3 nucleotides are TGTGCCAGCAGCCGCGGGGTCACAGATACGCAGTATTTT.

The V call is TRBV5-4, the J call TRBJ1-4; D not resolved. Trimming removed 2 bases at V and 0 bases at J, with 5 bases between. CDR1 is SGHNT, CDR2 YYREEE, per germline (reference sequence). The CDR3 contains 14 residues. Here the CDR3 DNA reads TGTGCCAGCAGCTTCGGAGCAACTAATGAAAAACTGTTTTTT. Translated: CASSFGATNEKLFF.

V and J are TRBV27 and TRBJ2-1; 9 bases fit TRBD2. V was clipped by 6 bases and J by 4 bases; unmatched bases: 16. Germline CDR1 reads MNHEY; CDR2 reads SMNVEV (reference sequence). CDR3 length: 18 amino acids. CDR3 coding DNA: TGTGCCAGCAGGGCCCAATCCCCCCGGCGGGAGGGTTACAATGAGCAGTTCTTC. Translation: CASRAQSPRREGYNEQFF.

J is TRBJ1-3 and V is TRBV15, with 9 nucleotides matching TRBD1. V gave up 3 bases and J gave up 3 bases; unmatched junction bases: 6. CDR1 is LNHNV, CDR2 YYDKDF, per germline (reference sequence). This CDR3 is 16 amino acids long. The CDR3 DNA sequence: TGTGCCACCAGCAGGGACAGGGGAAGGGGTGGAAACACCATATATTTT. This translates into CATSRDRGRGGNTIYF. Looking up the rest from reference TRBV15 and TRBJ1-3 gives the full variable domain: DAMVIQNPRYQVTQFGKPVTLSCSQTLNHNVMYWYQQKSSQAPKLLFHYYDKDFNNEADTPDNFQSRRPNTSFCFLDIRSPGLGDTAMYLCATSRDRGRGGNTIYFGEGSWLTVV.

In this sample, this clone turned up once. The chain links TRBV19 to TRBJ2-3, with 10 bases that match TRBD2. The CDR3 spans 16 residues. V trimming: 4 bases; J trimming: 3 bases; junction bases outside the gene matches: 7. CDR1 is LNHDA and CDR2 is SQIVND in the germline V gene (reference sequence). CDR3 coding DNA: TGTGCCAGTAGTACACTCCGTAGCGGGAGGACAGATACGCAGTATTTT. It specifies CASSTLRSGRTDTQYF.

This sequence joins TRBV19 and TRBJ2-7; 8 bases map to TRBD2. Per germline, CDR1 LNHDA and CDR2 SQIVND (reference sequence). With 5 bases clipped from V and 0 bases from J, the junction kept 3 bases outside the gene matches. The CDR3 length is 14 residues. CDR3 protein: CASSDSGNSYEQYF. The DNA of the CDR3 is TGTGCCAGTAGTGATAGCGGGAACTCCTACGAGCAGTACTTC.